Included here is one T cell receptor beta chain sequence, with context. Which antigen it targets is not known. This sample was sequenced with an Illumina HiSeq 2000. TCR beta cDNA libraries were prepared using 5'RACE template switching, which introduced a universal primer site and unique molecular identifiers. Synthesis of cDNA was primed from the TCR beta constant segment and was followed by two consecutive PCR amplification steps. In the paper's pipeline: Reads were demultiplexed and grouped by UMI with MIGEC, and clonotypes were assembled and quantified with MiTCR. To remove erroneous sequences, TCR cDNA sequences were retained only when supported by two or more reads. Downstream repertoire analysis used the tcR package, and clonotypes were matched across fractions by CDR3 nucleotide sequence plus V segment. VDJmatch was used to annotate antigen specificity against VDJdb, with one amino acid substitution allowed in CDR3. TCRdb reprocessed the reads and assigns one entry to each CDR3 protein sequence, leaving out DNA. The V and J calls and clone size are TCRdb's, not the authors'. Per the sample table, the count is fewer than 550,000 distinct CDR3 sequences. Together, the top ten hold roughly 1.4% of the sample.

This record belongs to a study of T cells expressing NK-cell markers (dated by TCRdb to the early 2020s). Turning to the overall study: In sorted CD3+CD56+NKG2C+, CD3+CD56+NKG2C- and CD3+CD56-NKG2C+ T-cell subsets from about eight donors, TCR beta-chain repertoires were profiled. The eight sequenced donors were randomly selected healthy volunteers, three men and five women. Sequencing of the libraries produced 2 x 150 bp reads on Illumina HiSeq 2000/2500, MiSeq or NextSeq. Seven of the eight sequenced donors were HCMV-seropositive and one was HCMV-seronegative. Points the paper makes about the study in general: Whether the expanded NKG2C-expressing T cell clones were specific for HCMV antigens remained unclear. In six donors, the dominant CD3+CD56+NKG2C+ clonotypes were among the top 10 CD8+ clonotypes and accounted for about 1.0-7.5% of CD8+ T cells. Those dominant clonotypes were again the most abundant among CD3+CD56-NKG2C+ cells in a handful of donors, at about 25-65%.

HCMV serostatus was determined by detecting HCMV-specific IgG in serum with a commercial ELISA kit. Peripheral blood mononuclear cells were isolated from blood by Ficoll density gradient centrifugation. The CDR3, cysteine through phenylalanine, is 13 amino acids long. Only the protein is on record. Reading the germline V gene (reference sequence) gives CDR1 LGHDT and CDR2 YNNKEL. The chain links TRBV3-1 with TRBJ1-2; the D gene TCRdb calls, TRBD1, cannot be checked with no DNA. Material: blood T cells: a sorted CD56 or NKG2C T cell subset, CD4+ or CD8+ T cells, or bulk PBMC T cells (not recorded which). This TCR was sampled from a woman between 45 and 65 years old in good health. Donor details come from another sample of the same person, matched by shared clones. The CDR3 protein sequence reads: CASSSRPGDGYTF.